This is a list of T cell receptor beta chains from one sample in a study of T cells in Graves' hyperthyroidism and ophthalmopathy. TCRdb redid the calling of the multiplex PCR reads with MiXCR, one entry per CDR3 protein. The sample shows 480,000 or so distinct CDR3 sequences, over 45% of them seen only once. Input material: peripheral blood or thyroid tissue (not recorded which). The receptors here all came from an adult woman with Graves' disease, either hyperthyroidism or ophthalmopathy (not recorded which). Each CDR3 is given without its conserved first and last residue.

9,TRBJ2-7,TRBV29-1,SVRDSYEQY
13,TRBJ1-5,TRBV4-2,ASSQETGRNQPQH
13,TRBJ2-5,TRBV15,ATSSYSEYQETQY
12,TRBJ1-2,TRBV20-1,SARGQGRTYGYT
12,TRBJ1-2,TRBV20-1,SAWVAGYNYGYT
10,TRBJ1-1,TRBV29-1,SVRAPGTEAF
10,TRBJ2-5,TRBV29-1,SVDQGGETQY
14,TRBJ2-2,TRBV9,ASSSRGDTFTGELF
11,TRBJ1-1,TRBV5-1,ASSLNRGFEAF
10,TRBJ1-1,TRBV20-1,SASVSGSGAF
10,TRBJ2-3,TRBV20-1,SATRMQSTQY
10,TRBJ1-2,TRBV2,ASSGEGWGYT
13,TRBJ1-5,TRBV19,ASSSGGLNNQPQH
12,TRBJ2-5,TRBV7-3,ASSLDGQKETQY
10,TRBJ1-2,TRBV12-3/TRBV12-4,ASSFLRYGYT
12,TRBJ2-5,TRBV15,ATSPGQGAVTQY
14,TRBJ1-5,TRBV20-1,SATETGGFGNQPQH
14,TRBJ1-2,TRBV7-2,ASSATGATLNYGYT
11,TRBJ1-6,TRBV25-1,ASSARYNSPLH